The 5 T cell receptor beta chains listed next were all sequenced from one sample in a study of human T cells and chemical hapten exposure. The time point denotes: pre-sensitization, week 0. As for treatment: therapeutic diphenylcyclopropenone sensitization with weekly scalp DPC. Each CDR3 protein gets one entry after TCRdb re-called the RACE reads with MiXCR. The sample has 350,000 to 450,000 distinct CDR3 sequences, 5.1% seen once; the top ten hold 2% to 3%. This material consisted of whole blood, taken in connection with sensitization to the hapten diphenylcyclopropenone (DPC). The receptors were gathered from a woman aged 50 to 60 with alopecia areata. Some clones in this sample may be carry-over from other donors' samples.

This clonotype was observed many times. This chain uses TRBV29-1 with TRBJ1-5; 7 bases are a match to TRBD1. J was trimmed by 7 bases and V by 4 bases; bases with no gene match: 7. The CDR3 is 13 amino acids. Germline V gene sequence: CDR1 SQVTM, CDR2 ANQGSEA. CDR3 in DNA: TGCAGCGTTGTGACAGGGCCCGGGCAGCCCCAGCATTTT. This gives the protein CSVVTGPGQPQHF.

This clonotype was recorded a few times. V gene TRBV6-5 combines with J gene TRBJ1-2; D gene ambiguous. Germline V gives CDR1 MNHEY, CDR2 SVGAGI. Between the trimmed V and J ends, which lost 11 bases and 1 base, there was a span of 11 bases. The CDR3 totals 12 residues. Here the CDR3 DNA reads TGTGCCTCCAGCGCAGTTAACTATGGCTACACCTTC. Translated: CASSAVNYGYTF.

This chain links TRBV27 with TRBJ1-1; D is ambiguous. From germline, CDR1 is MNHEY and CDR2 SMNVEV (reference sequence). This CDR3 comprises 13 residues. V shed 2 bases and J shed 6 bases, with 10 bases lying between them. CDR3 protein: CASSLADVAEAFF. CDR3 sequence (DNA): TGTGCCAGCAGTTTAGCGGACGTCGCTGAAGCTTTCTTT.

This clonotype was seen repeatedly, ten times or more. V usage is TRBV6-5 and J usage is TRBJ2-7, with D tentatively TRBD2 (6 bases). Germline CDR1 reads MNHEY; CDR2 reads SVGAGI. Trimming removed 0 bases from V and 2 bases from J, with 11 bases in between. CDR3 length: 15 residues. CDR3 amino acids: CASSYSGGNTYEQYF. CDR3 DNA sequence: TGTGCCAGCAGTTACTCTGGGGGGAACACCTACGAGCAGTACTTC.

This clonotype has just a few counts. The gene calls are TRBV27 and TRBJ1-5; a weak D match, TRBD1 (5 bases). The germline V gene encodes CDR1 MNHEY and CDR2 SMNVEV (reference sequence). The CDR3 is made up of 14 amino acids. Trimming removed 6 bases at V and 4 bases at J, with 13 bases between. The CDR3 spells CASRRDGRNQPQHF. In nucleotides, the CDR3 is TGTGCCAGCAGACGGGACGGGAGGAATCAGCCCCAGCATTTT.